Shown below are 7 T cell receptor beta chains from a single sample sequenced in a study of breast tumors, draining lymph nodes, adjacent tissues. Each CDR3 protein is one row after TCRdb ran MiXCR on the multiplex PCR reads. The profile shows approximately 100,000 distinct CDR3 sequences, less than 25% of them singletons. Axillary draining lymph nodes of breast cancer patients supplied the node samples. The specimen was axillary lymph node tissue. The receptors shown here come from a female donor with breast cancer. Some clones in this sample may be carry-over from other donors' samples.

This clonotype came up many times. J is TRBJ1-2 and V is TRBV6-6; tentative D call: TRBD1 (5 bases). V dropped 6 bases and J dropped 4 bases, with 12 bases sitting between them. CDR1 MNHNY and CDR2 SVGAGI come from the germline V gene (reference sequence). The CDR3 has 13 amino acids. This CDR3 reads CASRGVGSYGYTF. The DNA for the CDR3 is TGTGCCAGCAGGGGGGTGGGGAGCTATGGCTACACCTTC.

This clonotype has at least ten counts. The rearrangement joins TRBV7-8 to TRBJ2-1, with D maybe TRBD1 (5 bases). The CDR3 totals 15 residues. The germline V and J ends were trimmed by 2 bases and 6 bases, with 14 bases remaining between them. Germline CDR1 reads SGHVS; CDR2 reads FQNEAQ. The CDR3 nucleotides read TGTGCCAGCAGCTTATCCCAGGGATTCGCCAATGAGCAGTTCTTC. Translation: CASSLSQGFANEQFF.

This clonotype was detected only a few times. The CDR3 DNA reads as TGTGCCAGCAGCTTAAGGGAAAGCTCTGGAAACACCATATATTTT. Translated, it gives CASSLRESSGNTIYF. The chain combines TRBV5-6 with TRBJ1-3, with unresolved D. V gave up 2 bases and J gave up 0 bases, with 9 bases separating them. Germline CDR1 is SGHDT and CDR2 is YYEEEE. There are 15 residues in the CDR3. The full variable domain, with the rest looked up from reference TRBV5-6 and TRBJ1-3, is DAGVTQSPTHLIKTRGQQVTLRCSPKSGHDTVSWYQQALGQGPQFIFQYYEEEERQRGNFPDRFSGHQFPNYSSELNVNALLLGDSALYLCASSLRESSGNTIYFGEGSWLTVV.

Notes on this clonotype: A much larger clone lies a single base off, so this may be a read error. This chain uses TRBV6-1 with TRBJ1-2, with 10 bases fitting TRBD1. Germline V gene data show CDR1 as MNHNS and CDR2 as SASEGT. The CDR3 covers 16 residues. Here the CDR3 reads CVSSDKWTGGRSGYTF. CDR3 DNA sequence: TGTGTCAGCAGTGACAAGTGGACAGGGGGAAGGAGCGGCTACACCTTC.

This clonotype was detected many times. The rearrangement uses TRBV2 and TRBJ2-2, with unresolved D. This CDR3 is built from 12 residues. Germline V gives CDR1 SNHLY, CDR2 FYNNEI. The ends were cut back, 5 bases at V and 6 bases at J, with 7 bases in the middle. CDR3 loop: CASSRQAGELFF. The CDR3 coding sequence is TGTGCCAGCAGTAGGCAGGCCGGGGAGCTGTTTTTT.

The rearrangement links TRBV30 to TRBJ2-3, with a tentative D call TRBD2 (7 bases). Germline V gene data show CDR1 as GTSNPN and CDR2 as SVGIG (reference sequence). The CDR3 is 13 residues long. For the CDR3, the DNA is TGTGGTGGAAGGGGGGGGTGGTGGGATACGCAGTATTTT. This codes for CGGRGGWWDTQYF.

This clonotype was observed many times. The chain joins TRBV10-3 to TRBJ2-1; 12 bases line up with TRBD2. Trimming removed 4 bases from V and 4 bases from J; junction bases left unmatched: 8. CDR1 is ENHRY and CDR2 is SYGVKD in the germline V gene. CDR3 size: 17 residues. CDR3 coding DNA: TGTGCCATCAGTGCGGTTACCGGGACTAGCGGGTACAATGAGCAGTTCTTC. Residues: CAISAVTGTSGYNEQFF.